The 24 T cell receptor beta chains below were found in one sample sequenced in a study of blood T cell repertoires in COVID-19. The table came from immunoSEQ multiplex PCR; TCRdb's copy has only in-frame clones and leaves some out. The table lists a few hundred thousand clones, roughly 90% of them singletons, with 0.65% to 1% in the top ten. Sequencing was carried out using peripheral blood. The receptors shown here come from a man aged 18 to 30 with COVID-19, enrolled during active disease.

The CDR3 spells CASSYQVANTDTQYF. Here the CDR3 DNA reads TGTGCCAGCAGCTACCAGGTGGCCAACACAGATACGCAGTATTTT. V usage is TRBV2 and J usage is TRBJ2-3; no reliable D call. This CDR3 comprises 15 residues. Between the trimmed V and J ends, which lost 6 bases and 2 bases, there was a span of 15 bases. The germline V gene has CDR1 SNHLY and CDR2 FYNNEI.

This chain connects TRBV18 to TRBJ2-3; D call uncertain. Germline V lookup: CDR1 KGHSH, CDR2 LQKENI. This CDR3 has 14 residues. V was shortened by 2 bases and J by 6 bases, with 12 bases between the two germline ends. The CDR3 region has the DNA TGTGCCAGCTCACCAGGGCTTGTCATCGATACGCAGTATTTT. The encoded protein is CASSPGLVIDTQYF.

V usage is TRBV6-5 and J usage is TRBJ2-2, with unresolved D. The CDR3 length is 13 residues. Germline-derived CDR1 and CDR2 are MNHEY and SVGAGI. V was pared by 3 bases and J by 7 bases, with 9 bases between. The CDR3 nucleotides are TGTGCCAGCAGTTATAATGGCGGCGGGGAGCTGTTTTTT. This encodes CASSYNGGGELFF.

Only one count was recorded for this clone. The chain joins TRBV2 to TRBJ2-1; possibly TRBD2 for D (6 bases). Germline CDR1 is SNHLY and CDR2 is FYNNEI. CDR3 length: 16 residues. V lost 7 bases, J lost 5 bases, and 21 bases lay in between. The CDR3 spells CASTPPGPGGNNEQFF. The CDR3, as DNA: TGTGCCAGCACCCCTCCCGGGCCCGGGGGAAACAATGAGCAGTTCTTC.

This chain joins TRBV2 and TRBJ2-7; the D gene is possibly TRBD2 (6 bases). The length of the CDR3 is 13 residues. Germline values: CDR1 SNHLY, CDR2 FYNNEI. Trimming took off 6 bases at V and 9 bases at J, with 18 bases between the two ends. CDR3 protein: CASSGGSGVTQYF. The CDR3 region has the DNA TGTGCCAGCAGCGGCGGTAGCGGAGTAACGCAGTACTTC. Using reference TRBV2 and TRBJ2-7 for the parts outside the CDR3, the full variable domain is EPEVTQTPSHQVTQMGQEVILRCVPISNHLYFYWYRQILGQKVEFLVSFYNNEISEKSEIFDDQFSVERPDGSNFTLKIRSTKLEDSAMYFCASSGGSGVTQYFGPGTRLTVT.

The chain joins TRBV7-8 to TRBJ2-3, with D perhaps matching TRBD1 (5 bases). The germline gives CDR1 SGHVS, CDR2 FQNEAQ. The CDR3 is made up of 17 amino acids. Trimming left V 5 bases short and J 1 base short, with 19 bases between. CDR3 nucleotides: TGTGCCAGCAGCACCACCTTGCCCAGGGAAGGCACAGATACGCAGTATTTT. Its translation is CASSTTLPREGTDTQYF.

The chain employs TRBV27 and TRBJ2-7; D might be TRBD1 (6 bases). Germline values: CDR1 MNHEY, CDR2 SMNVEV (reference sequence). The CDR3 spans 13 residues. Trimming cost V 8 bases and J 0 bases, with 11 bases left between them. CDR3 bases: TGTGCCAGCTGGCCACAGGGCTCCTACGAGCAGTACTTC. Protein sequence: CASWPQGSYEQYF.

J is TRBJ1-2 and V is TRBV5-4; 9 positions agree with TRBD1. With 1 base clipped from V and 7 bases from J, the junction kept 5 bases outside the gene matches. In germline, CDR1 is SGHNT, CDR2 YYREEE (reference sequence). This CDR3 spans 14 amino acids. The DNA for the CDR3 is TGTGCCAGCAGCTTGACAGGGGGCTTGGGTGGCTACACCTTC. Protein product: CASSLTGGLGGYTF.

The chain uses TRBV19 and TRBJ2-2; 7 nucleotides match TRBD1. Germline V gene sequence: CDR1 LNHDA, CDR2 SQIVND (reference sequence). The CDR3 is 14 amino acids. After removal of 9 bases from V and 5 bases from J, the junction contained 9 bases not matched to a gene. In nucleotides, the CDR3 is TGTGCCAGCCTCCAGACAGGGAGTACCGGGGAGCTGTTTTTT. This translates into CASLQTGSTGELFF.

The chain is built from TRBV3-1 (or the pseudogene TRBV3-2) and TRBJ2-1, with 15 bases aligning to TRBD2. V lost 4 bases to trimming and J lost 6 bases; unmatched junction nucleotides: 1. The CDR3 has 15 residues. Germline V gives CDR1 LGHDT, CDR2 YNNKEL (reference sequence). The CDR3 DNA is TGTGCCAGCAGCCGGACTAGCGGGGGGGGCAATGAGCAGTTCTTC. This codes for CASSRTSGGGNEQFF.

The chain has TRBV5-1 and TRBJ1-4; 10 bases line up with TRBD1. With 3 bases clipped from V and 6 bases from J, the junction kept 5 bases outside the gene matches. This CDR3 region has 15 residues. Germline V CDR1 and CDR2: SGHRS, YFSETQ. The CDR3 loop reads CASSYLGTGDEKLFF. CDR3 DNA: TGCGCCAGCAGCTACCTGGGGACAGGGGATGAAAAACTGTTTTTT.

This CDR3 reads CASKGIAGGPADTQYF. CDR3 sequence (DNA): TGTGCCAGCAAGGGAATAGCGGGGGGGCCTGCAGATACGCAGTATTTT. The V call is TRBV6-6, the J call TRBJ2-3, with TRBD2 matching over 11 bases. This CDR3 comprises 16 residues. Trimming cost V 7 bases and J 4 bases; bases outside gene matches: 10. Per the germline V gene, CDR1 is MNHNY and CDR2 is SVGAGI (reference sequence).

The chain carries TRBV19 and TRBJ1-1; 7 nucleotides align to TRBD1. V was pared by 5 bases and J by 4 bases, with 7 bases of the junction left unmatched. The CDR3 is made up of 14 amino acids. Germline V gene lookup returns CDR1 LNHDA and CDR2 SQIVND (reference sequence). The CDR3 coding sequence is TGTGCCAGTAGTGGGGACAGCCGCGGCACTGAAGCTTTCTTT. It encodes CASSGDSRGTEAFF.

The chain carries TRBV5-4 and TRBJ2-7, with 9 bases that match TRBD1. Unmatched junction bases numbered 5, after V lost 0 bases and J lost 7 bases. This CDR3 spans 14 amino acids. Germline CDR1 is SGHNT and CDR2 is YYREEE (reference sequence). The DNA for the CDR3 is TGTGCCAGCAGCTTGGCGGGACAGGGTCGGGAGCAGTACTTC. Encoded protein: CASSLAGQGREQYF.

V gene TRBV7-8 combines with J gene TRBJ2-5; 14 nucleotides agree with TRBD2. Germline CDR1 is SGHVS and CDR2 is FQNEAQ. There are 15 residues in the CDR3. The ends lost 8 bases at V and 2 bases at J; junction bases unmatched: 4. CDR3 protein: CASGRTSGGQETQYF. For the CDR3, the DNA is TGTGCCAGCGGGCGGACTAGCGGGGGGCAAGAGACCCAGTACTTC.

This clone was counted between two and nine times. The genes are TRBV3-1 (or the pseudogene TRBV3-2) and TRBJ1-1; 11 bases align to TRBD1. Germline-derived CDR1 and CDR2 are LGHDT and YNNKEL (reference sequence). The CDR3 extends over 14 amino acids. The junction had 2 bases not matched to a gene; V was cut back by 3 bases and J by 5 bases. In DNA form, the CDR3 reads TGTGCCAGCAGCCATGGGACAGGGGGAACTGAAGCTTTCTTT. It codes for CASSHGTGGTEAFF.

This clone was counted a single time. The CDR3 reads CASSPKEKTSGNTIYF. In DNA, the CDR3 is TGTGCCAGCTCACCGAAAGAGAAAACCTCTGGAAACACCATATATTTT. This chain joins TRBV18 and TRBJ1-3; D gene ambiguous. This CDR3 has 16 residues. Germline assignment: CDR1 KGHSH and CDR2 LQKENI. Trimming pared 3 bases from V and 0 bases from J, leaving 12 bases between.

The chain couples TRBV18 to TRBJ2-1; 9 bases are shared with TRBD2. Looked up from germline, CDR1 is KGHSH and CDR2 is LQKENI. This CDR3 is 14 amino acids long. Trimming took 4 bases from V and 6 from J; bases not matched to a gene: 4. Here the CDR3 DNA reads TGTGCCAGCTCACTCCTAGCGGGATCCAATGAGCAGTTCTTC. It is translated as CASSLLAGSNEQFF.

V usage is TRBV11-2 and J usage is TRBJ2-3; 7 bases align to TRBD1. The germline V gene encodes CDR1 SGHAT and CDR2 FQNNGV. This CDR3 is built from 16 residues. V was clipped by 4 bases and J by 5 bases; unmatched bases: 12. The CDR3 sequence: CASSSRPTGVVDTQYF. The CDR3 nucleotides are TGTGCCAGCAGCTCCAGACCCACAGGGGTGGTAGATACGCAGTATTTT.

The rearrangement joins TRBV2 to TRBJ2-7, with 9 bases matching TRBD2. V was clipped by 3 bases and J by 3 bases; unmatched bases: 3. The germline CDR1 and CDR2 sequences are SNHLY and FYNNEI. The CDR3 covers 14 residues. CDR3 nucleotides: TGTGCCAGCAGTGAGTCGACTAGCGGCTACGAGCAGTACTTC. Its translation: CASSESTSGYEQYF.

The V call is TRBV5-1, the J call TRBJ2-7, with 10 bases aligning to TRBD1. The V gene end was trimmed by 5 bases and the J gene end by 2 bases; junction bases not matched to a gene: 1. In germline, CDR1 is SGHRS, CDR2 YFSETQ. The CDR3 spans 13 residues. The CDR3 DNA is TGCGCCAGCAGGGGGACAGGGGCCTACGAGCAGTACTTC. It encodes CASRGTGAYEQYF.

This clone was counted only a few times. Distinct nucleotide sequences in the sample also encode this CDR3. CDR3 sequence (DNA): TGTGCCAGCAGTGAGGACAGGGACTCCTACAATGAGCAGTTCTTC. This translates into CASSEDRDSYNEQFF. V usage is TRBV6-1 and J usage is TRBJ2-1, with 8 bases aligning to TRBD1. V gave up 3 bases and J gave up 0 bases; unmatched junction bases: 1. The CDR3 covers 15 residues. Germline values: CDR1 MNHNS, CDR2 SASEGT.

The chain couples TRBV5-4 to TRBJ1-6; 7 positions match TRBD1. With V trimmed by 3 bases and J by 7 bases, 4 bases remained unmatched. CDR3 length: 14 residues. Germline V gene sequence: CDR1 SGHNT, CDR2 YYREEE (reference sequence). Written as DNA, the CDR3 is TGTGCCAGCAGCTCGCAGGGGGACAATTCACCCCTCCACTTT. The encoded protein is CASSSQGDNSPLHF.

The J gene is TRBJ2-5, the V gene TRBV9; a weak D match, TRBD1 (6 bases). The germline gives CDR1 SGDLS, CDR2 YYNGEE. Trimming shortened V by 2 bases and J by 4 bases, and 15 bases separated the two germline ends. The CDR3 is 15 residues long. The CDR3 sequence: CASSVPGTPRETQYF. DNA of the CDR3: TGTGCCAGCAGCGTCCCCGGGACACCTCGAGAGACCCAGTACTTC.